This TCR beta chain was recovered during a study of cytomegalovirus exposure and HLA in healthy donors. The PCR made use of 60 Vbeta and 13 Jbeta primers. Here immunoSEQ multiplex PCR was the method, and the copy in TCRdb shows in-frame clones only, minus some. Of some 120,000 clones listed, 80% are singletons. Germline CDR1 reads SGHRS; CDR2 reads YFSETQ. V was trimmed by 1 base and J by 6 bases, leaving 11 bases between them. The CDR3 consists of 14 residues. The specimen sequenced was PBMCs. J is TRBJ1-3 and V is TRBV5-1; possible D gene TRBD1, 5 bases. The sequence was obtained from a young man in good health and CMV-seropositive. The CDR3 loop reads CASSLSTVENTIYF. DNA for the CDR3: TGCGCCAGCAGCTTGTCGACAGTTGAAAACACCATATATTTT. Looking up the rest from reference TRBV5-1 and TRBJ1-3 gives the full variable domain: KAGVTQTPRYLIKTRGQQVTLSCSPISGHRSVSWYQQTPGQGLQFLFEYFSETQRNKGNFPGRFSGRQFSNSRSEMNVSTLELGDSALYLCASSLSTVENTIYFGEGSWLTVV.